This TCR beta chain stems from a study of T cells in Graves' hyperthyroidism and ophthalmopathy. The TCR beta CDR3 regions underwent amplification using RNA transcripts as the source. The HTBI primer set was used in a first-round RT-PCR of the TCR CDR3. TCRdb reprocessed the multiplex PCR reads with MiXCR, giving one entry per CDR3 protein. The sample includes 75,000 to 100,000 distinct CDR3 sequences, over 50% of them seen just once. The definition of stable Graves' hyperthyroidism was no ophthalmopathy progression within 18 months. Exclusion of a patient resulted from uncontrolled infection, other autoimmune disease, pregnancy or lactation. Thyroid ultrasound and orbital computed tomography, with clinical symptoms and serum thyroxine and TRAb, informed diagnoses. In its sample, this clonotype was seen once. This could be a read error, since a much larger clone is one nucleotide away. The germline gives CDR1 MGHRA, CDR2 YSYEKL. This CDR3 has 14 residues. The germline V and J ends were trimmed by 8 bases and 5 bases, with 18 bases remaining between them.

Sequencing used blood. V and J are TRBV4-1 and TRBJ1-1; D is undetermined. The TCR originated in a woman aged 40 to 55 with Graves' hyperthyroidism. CDR3 sequence (DNA): TGCGCCAGCGGCCTAGCGCAGGTGGGAACTGAAGCTTTCTTT. Amino acid sequence: CASGLAQVGTEAFF.